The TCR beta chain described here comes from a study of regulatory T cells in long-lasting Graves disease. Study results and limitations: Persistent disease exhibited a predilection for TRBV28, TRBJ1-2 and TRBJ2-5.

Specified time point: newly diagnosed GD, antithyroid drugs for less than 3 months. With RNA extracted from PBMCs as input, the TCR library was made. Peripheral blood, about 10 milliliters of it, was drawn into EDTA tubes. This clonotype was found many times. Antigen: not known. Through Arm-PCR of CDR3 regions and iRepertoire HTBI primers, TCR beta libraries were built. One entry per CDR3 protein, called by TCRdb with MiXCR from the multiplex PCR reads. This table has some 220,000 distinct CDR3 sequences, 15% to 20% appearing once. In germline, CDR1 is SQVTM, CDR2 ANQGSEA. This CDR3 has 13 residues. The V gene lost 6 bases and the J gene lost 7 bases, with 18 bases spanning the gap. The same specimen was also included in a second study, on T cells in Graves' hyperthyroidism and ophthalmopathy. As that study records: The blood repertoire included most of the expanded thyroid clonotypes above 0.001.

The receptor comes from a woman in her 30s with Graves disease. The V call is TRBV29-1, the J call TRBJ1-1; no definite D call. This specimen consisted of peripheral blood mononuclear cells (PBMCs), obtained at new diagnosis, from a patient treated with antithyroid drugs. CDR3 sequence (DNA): TGCAGCGTACTGCAGGTTTCAGGAGGTGAAGCTTTCTTT. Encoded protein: CSVLQVSGGEAFF. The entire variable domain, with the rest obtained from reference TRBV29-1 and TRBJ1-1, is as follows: SAVISQKPSRDICQRGTSLTIQCQVDSQVTMMFWYRQQPGQSLTLIATANQGSEATYESGFVIDKFPISRPNLTFSTLTVSNMSPEDSSIYLCSVLQVSGGEAFFGQGTRLTVV.